These T cell receptor beta chains were read from a single sample in a study of cytomegalovirus exposure and HLA in healthy donors. Sequenced by immunoSEQ multiplex PCR; TCRdb stores in-frame clones only, minus some. The sample contains around 180,000 clones, 80% of which appear only once. The source material was PBMCs. These receptors all stem from a woman aged 40-49 years in good health and CMV-seronegative. CDR3s include the opening cysteine and the closing phenylalanine or tryptophan. Each record gives: J gene, V gene, CDR3 protein.

J: TRBJ2-7; V: TRBV5-4; CDR3: CASSPGGSYEQYF
J: TRBJ1-3; V: TRBV15; CDR3: CATSRDATVAGNTIYF
J: TRBJ1-1; V: TRBV7-9; CDR3: CASSFSRGPRTEAFF
J: TRBJ2-7; V: TRBV4-1; CDR3: CASSQVPSGSIYEQYF
J: TRBJ1-2; V: TRBV4-2; CDR3: CASSQGGLSNYGYTF
J: TRBJ1-4; V: TRBV19; CDR3: CASSSTGGDGEKLFF
J: TRBJ2-3; V: TRBV7-6; CDR3: CASSPPAGLTDTRYF
J: TRBJ2-1; V: TRBV15; CDR3: CATSRDGVAGVMNEQFF
J: TRBJ1-3; V: TRBV5-6; CDR3: CASSTGDSRNTIYF
J: TRBJ1-6; V: TRBV6-5; CDR3: CASSEGAYNSPLHF
J: TRBJ1-1; V: TRBV6-1; CDR3: CASSDVSGVNTEAFF
J: TRBJ2-7; V: TRBV29-1; CDR3: CSVDETSGSSQYF
J: TRBJ2-5; V: TRBV29-1; CDR3: CSVESGDRGTYGTKKETQYF
J: TRBJ2-7; V: TRBV6-1; CDR3: CASRPGQGVYEQYF
J: TRBJ2-1; V: TRBV7-2; CDR3: CASSLGVRFGGSSYNEQFF
J: TRBJ2-3; V: TRBV7-2; CDR3: CASSRNLAGADTQYF
J: TRBJ2-2; V: TRBV5-1; CDR3: CASSLAAIQGNTGELFF
J: TRBJ2-7; V: TRBV7-2; CDR3: CASSLADRGRYEQYF
J: TRBJ1-1; V: TRBV7-6; CDR3: CASSPGIRTEAFF
J: TRBJ1-1; V: TRBV7-9; CDR3: CASTRGGTTEAFF
J: TRBJ2-7; V: TRBV30; CDR3: CAWSVIGGTAEQYF
J: TRBJ1-2; V: TRBV7-9; CDR3: CSSSLVPSQPSNYGYTF
J: TRBJ1-2; V: TRBV5-1; CDR3: CASSLATAVDGYTF
J: TRBJ2-6; V: TRBV4-3; CDR3: CASSQALSETGANVLTF
J: TRBJ2-3; V: TRBV5-4; CDR3: CASSFNVGGPGLTDTQYF
J: TRBJ2-1; V: TRBV5-4; CDR3: CASSPGIGRSYNEQFF
J: TRBJ2-3; V: TRBV19; CDR3: CASSIDSGSSTDTQYF
J: TRBJ1-4; V: TRBV30; CDR3: CACQGSSGKLFF
J: TRBJ2-1; V: TRBV19; CDR3: CASSMTGNNEQFF
J: TRBJ2-1; V: TRBV13; CDR3: CASSFGRALNEQFF
J: TRBJ2-1; V: TRBV6-5; CDR3: CASSTGTSVYNEQFF
J: TRBJ2-5; V: TRBV5-1; CDR3: CASSYTTGEQYF
J: TRBJ2-1; V: TRBV7-9; CDR3: CAGHGSGRLPSYNEQFF
J: TRBJ1-2; V: TRBV6-4; CDR3: CASSDTAGIGYTF
J: TRBJ1-5; V: TRBV6-1; CDR3: CASTWTVGSNQPQHF
J: TRBJ2-3; V: TRBV5-1; CDR3: CASSLGQGADTQYF
J: TRBJ2-7; V: TRBV7-9; CDR3: CASSLGHLYEQYF
J: TRBJ1-4; V: TRBV11-2; CDR3: CASSRTTGGDEKLFF
J: TRBJ1-1; V: TRBV19; CDR3: CASSIDGENTEAFF
J: TRBJ1-1; V: TRBV5-1; CDR3: CASSFTGANTEAFF
J: TRBJ1-2; V: TRBV6-5; CDR3: CASGTGDYGYTF
J: TRBJ1-6; V: TRBV30; CDR3: CAWSAYRDLPRRHNSPLHF
J: TRBJ2-3; V: TRBV15; CDR3: CATSRESLTGEGTDTQYF
J: TRBJ2-7; V: TRBV9; CDR3: CASSVGPGGSSYEQYF
J: TRBJ2-4; V: TRBV5-1; CDR3: CASSLETGTGNIQYF
J: TRBJ2-5; V: TRBV5-6; CDR3: CASNRGRAYQETQYF
J: TRBJ2-3; V: TRBV4-3; CDR3: CASSQDAGSEADTQYF
J: TRBJ2-3; V: TRBV5-4; CDR3: CASSLGSPSGRSDTQYF
J: TRBJ2-3; V: TRBV7-9; CDR3: CASSASGDTQYF
J: TRBJ2-1; V: TRBV7-9; CDR3: CASGLAGGEQFF
J: TRBJ1-1; V: TRBV6-1; CDR3: CASGRGNTEAFF
J: TRBJ1-3; V: TRBV6-5; CDR3: CASTGHLSGNTIYF
J: TRBJ2-3; V: TRBV29-1; CDR3: CSSLAGGFLSTDTQYF
J: TRBJ1-5; V: TRBV18; CDR3: CASSPIHGGDQPQHF
J: -; V: TRBV9; CDR3: CASSVATAGTGTNEQYF
J: TRBJ1-2; V: TRBV12-5; CDR3: CASGPGTGNDYGYTF
J: TRBJ2-1; V: TRBV7-3; CDR3: CASSLSYNEQFF
J: TRBJ2-5; V: TRBV11-2; CDR3: CASSLPADPRETQYF
J: TRBJ2-1; V: TRBV19; CDR3: CASTIGDRVTYNEQFF